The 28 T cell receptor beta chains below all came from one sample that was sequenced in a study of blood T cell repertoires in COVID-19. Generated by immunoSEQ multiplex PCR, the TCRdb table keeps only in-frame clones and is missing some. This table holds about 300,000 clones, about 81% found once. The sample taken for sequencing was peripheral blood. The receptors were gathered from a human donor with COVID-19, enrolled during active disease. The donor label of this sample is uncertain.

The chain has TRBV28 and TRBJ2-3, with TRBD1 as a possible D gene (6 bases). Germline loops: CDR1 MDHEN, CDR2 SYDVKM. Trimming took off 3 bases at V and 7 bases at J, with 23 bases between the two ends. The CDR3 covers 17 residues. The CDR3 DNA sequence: TGTGCCAGCAGTTTCGGGCTACGGGACACAGTCCTAAATACGCAGTATTTT. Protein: CASSFGLRDTVLNTQYF.

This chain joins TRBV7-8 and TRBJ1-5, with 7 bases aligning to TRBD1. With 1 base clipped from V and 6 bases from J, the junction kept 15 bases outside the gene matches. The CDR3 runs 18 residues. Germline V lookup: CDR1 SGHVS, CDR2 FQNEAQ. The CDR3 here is CASSLVSGSDRIFQPQHF. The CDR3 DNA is TGTGCCAGCAGCTTAGTTTCGGGATCGGACAGGATTTTTCAGCCCCAGCATTTT. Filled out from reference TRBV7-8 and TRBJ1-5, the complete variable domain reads GAGVSQSPRYKVAKRGQDVALRCDPISGHVSLFWYQQALGQGPEFLTYFQNEAQLDKSGLPSDRFFAERPEGSVSTLKIQRTQQEDSAVYLCASSLVSGSDRIFQPQHFGDGTRLSIL.

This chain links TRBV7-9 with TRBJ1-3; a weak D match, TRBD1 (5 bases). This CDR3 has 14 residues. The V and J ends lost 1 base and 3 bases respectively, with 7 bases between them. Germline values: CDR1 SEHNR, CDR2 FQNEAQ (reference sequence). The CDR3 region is CASSLGGVGNTIYF. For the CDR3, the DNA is TGTGCCAGCAGCTTAGGGGGCGTTGGAAACACCATATATTTT.

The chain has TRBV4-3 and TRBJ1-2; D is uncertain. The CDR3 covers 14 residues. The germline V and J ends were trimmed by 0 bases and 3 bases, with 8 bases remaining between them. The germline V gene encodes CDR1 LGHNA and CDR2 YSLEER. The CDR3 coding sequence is TGCGCCAGCAGCCAAGATCGGGGTGACTATGGCTACACCTTC. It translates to CASSQDRGDYGYTF.

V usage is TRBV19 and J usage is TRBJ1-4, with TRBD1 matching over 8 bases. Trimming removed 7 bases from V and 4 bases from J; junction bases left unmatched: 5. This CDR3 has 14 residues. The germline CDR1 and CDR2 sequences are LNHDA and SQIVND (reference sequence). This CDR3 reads CASIGTGLNEKLFF. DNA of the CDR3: TGTGCCAGTATCGGGACAGGACTTAATGAAAAACTGTTTTTT.

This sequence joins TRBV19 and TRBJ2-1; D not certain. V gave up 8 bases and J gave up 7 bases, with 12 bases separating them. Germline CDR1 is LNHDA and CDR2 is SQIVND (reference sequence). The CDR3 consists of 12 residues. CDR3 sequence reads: CASGRVWNEQFF. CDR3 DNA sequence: TGTGCCAGTGGTAGAGTGTGGAATGAGCAGTTCTTC.

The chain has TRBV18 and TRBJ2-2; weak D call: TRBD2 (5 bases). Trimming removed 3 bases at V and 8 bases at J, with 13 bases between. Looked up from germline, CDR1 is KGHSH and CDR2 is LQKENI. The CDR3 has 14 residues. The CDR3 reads CASSPGKSPGELFF. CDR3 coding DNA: TGTGCCAGCTCACCCGGGAAGTCTCCGGGGGAGCTGTTTTTT.

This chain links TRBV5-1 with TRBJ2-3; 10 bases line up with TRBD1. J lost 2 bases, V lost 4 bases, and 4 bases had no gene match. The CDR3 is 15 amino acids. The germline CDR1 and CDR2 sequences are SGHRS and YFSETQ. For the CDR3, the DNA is TGCGCCAGCAGCGCGGACAGGGGGAACACAGATACGCAGTATTTT. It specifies CASSADRGNTDTQYF.

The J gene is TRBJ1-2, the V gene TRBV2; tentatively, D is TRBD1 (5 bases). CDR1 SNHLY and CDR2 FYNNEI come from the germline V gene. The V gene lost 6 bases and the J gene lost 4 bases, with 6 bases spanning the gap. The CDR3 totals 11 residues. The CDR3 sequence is CASSDSYGYTF. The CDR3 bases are TGTGCCAGCAGCGACAGCTATGGCTACACCTTC.

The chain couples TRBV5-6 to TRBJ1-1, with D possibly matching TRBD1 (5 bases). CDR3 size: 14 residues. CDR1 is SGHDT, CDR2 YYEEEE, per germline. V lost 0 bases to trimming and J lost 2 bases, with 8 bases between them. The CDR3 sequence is CASSLGTLNTEAFF. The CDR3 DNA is TGTGCCAGCAGCTTGGGGACACTCAACACTGAAGCTTTCTTT.

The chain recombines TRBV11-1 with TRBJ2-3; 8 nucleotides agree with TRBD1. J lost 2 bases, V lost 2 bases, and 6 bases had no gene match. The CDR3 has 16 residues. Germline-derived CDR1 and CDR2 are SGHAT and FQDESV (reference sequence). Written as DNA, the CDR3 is TGTGCCAGCAGCTTAATTCAGGGGGCCCTCACAGATACGCAGTATTTT. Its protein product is CASSLIQGALTDTQYF.

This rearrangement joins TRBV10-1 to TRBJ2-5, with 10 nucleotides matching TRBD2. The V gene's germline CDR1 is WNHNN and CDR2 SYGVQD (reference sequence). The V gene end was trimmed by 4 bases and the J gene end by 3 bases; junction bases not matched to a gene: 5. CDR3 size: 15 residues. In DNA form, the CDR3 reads TGCGCCAGCAGTGGGAGCGGGAGGGGCGAAGAGACCCAGTACTTC. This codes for CASSGSGRGEETQYF.

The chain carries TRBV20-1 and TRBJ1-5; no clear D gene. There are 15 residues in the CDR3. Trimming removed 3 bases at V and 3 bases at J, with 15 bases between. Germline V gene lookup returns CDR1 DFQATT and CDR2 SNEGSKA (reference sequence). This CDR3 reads CSASYSGFNNQPQHF. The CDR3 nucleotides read TGCAGTGCTAGTTATTCCGGGTTTAACAATCAGCCCCAGCATTTT.

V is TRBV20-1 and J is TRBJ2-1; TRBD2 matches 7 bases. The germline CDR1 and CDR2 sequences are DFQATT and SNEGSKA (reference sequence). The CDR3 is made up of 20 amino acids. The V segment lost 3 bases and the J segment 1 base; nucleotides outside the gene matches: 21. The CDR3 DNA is TGCAGTGCTAGTGGCCTAGCGGCCTTATACACCAAGGGGTCCTACAATGAGCAGTTCTTC. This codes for CSASGLAALYTKGSYNEQFF.

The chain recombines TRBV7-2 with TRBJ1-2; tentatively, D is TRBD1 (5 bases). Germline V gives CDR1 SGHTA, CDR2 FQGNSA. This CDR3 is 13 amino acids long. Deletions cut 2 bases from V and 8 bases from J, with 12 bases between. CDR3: CASSLIGVDGYTF. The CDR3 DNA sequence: TGTGCCAGCAGCTTAATAGGGGTCGACGGCTACACCTTC.

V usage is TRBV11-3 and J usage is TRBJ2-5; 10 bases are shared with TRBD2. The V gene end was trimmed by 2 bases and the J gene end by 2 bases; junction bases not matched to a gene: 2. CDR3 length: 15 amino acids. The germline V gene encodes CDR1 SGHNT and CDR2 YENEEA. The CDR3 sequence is CASSLFSGRQETQYF. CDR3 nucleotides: TGTGCCAGCAGCTTATTTAGCGGGAGGCAAGAGACCCAGTACTTC.

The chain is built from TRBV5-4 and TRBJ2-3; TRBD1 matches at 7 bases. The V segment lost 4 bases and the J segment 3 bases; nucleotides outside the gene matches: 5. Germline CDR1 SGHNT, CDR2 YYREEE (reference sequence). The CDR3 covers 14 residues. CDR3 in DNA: TGTGCCAGCAGCAGACAGGGACAGACAGATACGCAGTATTTT. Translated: CASSRQGQTDTQYF.

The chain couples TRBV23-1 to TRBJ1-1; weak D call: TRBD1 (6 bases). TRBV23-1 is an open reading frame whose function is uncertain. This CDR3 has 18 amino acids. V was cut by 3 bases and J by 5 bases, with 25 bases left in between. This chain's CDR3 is CASSHRQQGIGRGTEAFF. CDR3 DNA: TGCGCCAGCAGTCATCGGCAACAGGGTATAGGGCGAGGGACTGAAGCTTTCTTT.

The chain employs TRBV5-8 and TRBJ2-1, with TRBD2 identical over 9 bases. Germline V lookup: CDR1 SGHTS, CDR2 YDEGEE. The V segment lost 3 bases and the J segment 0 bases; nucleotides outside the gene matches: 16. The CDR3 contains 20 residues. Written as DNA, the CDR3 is TGTGCCAGCAGCTCTGGACTCCTCCGACTAGCGGCCAGCTCCTACAATGAGCAGTTCTTC. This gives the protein CASSSGLLRLAASSYNEQFF.

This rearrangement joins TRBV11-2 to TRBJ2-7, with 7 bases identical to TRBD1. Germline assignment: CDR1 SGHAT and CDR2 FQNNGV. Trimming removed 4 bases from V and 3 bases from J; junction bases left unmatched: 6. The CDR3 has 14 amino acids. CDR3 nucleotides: TGTGCCAGCAGCTCCTCGACAGGGATCTACGAGCAGTACTTC. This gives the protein CASSSSTGIYEQYF.

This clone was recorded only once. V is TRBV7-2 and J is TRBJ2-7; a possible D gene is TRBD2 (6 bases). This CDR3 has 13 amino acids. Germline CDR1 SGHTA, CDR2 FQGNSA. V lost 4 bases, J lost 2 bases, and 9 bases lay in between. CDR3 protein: CASSSTSPYEQYF. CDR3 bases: TGTGCCAGCAGCTCCACTAGCCCCTACGAGCAGTACTTC.

CDR3 in DNA: TGCAGCGTTTATGGACAGGGAGGGTCCTACGAGCAGTACTTC. Its translation is CSVYGQGGSYEQYF. The J gene is TRBJ2-7, the V gene TRBV29-1; D is perhaps TRBD1 (8 bases). Trimming took off 5 bases at V and 1 base at J, with 15 bases between the two ends. CDR1 and CDR2 from the germline V gene are SQVTM and ANQGSEA. There are 14 residues in the CDR3.

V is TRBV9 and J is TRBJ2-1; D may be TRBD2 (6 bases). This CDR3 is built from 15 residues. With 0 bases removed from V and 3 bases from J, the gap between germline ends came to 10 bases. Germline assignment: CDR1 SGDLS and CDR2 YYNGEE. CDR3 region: CASSVGLASYNEQFF. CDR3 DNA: TGTGCCAGCAGCGTAGGCCTAGCGAGCTACAATGAGCAGTTCTTC.

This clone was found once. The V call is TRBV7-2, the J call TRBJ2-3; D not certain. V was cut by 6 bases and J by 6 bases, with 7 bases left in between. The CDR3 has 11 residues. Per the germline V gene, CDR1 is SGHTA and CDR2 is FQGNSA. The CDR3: CASSVRDTQYF. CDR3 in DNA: TGTGCCAGCAGTGTCCGGGATACGCAGTATTTT.

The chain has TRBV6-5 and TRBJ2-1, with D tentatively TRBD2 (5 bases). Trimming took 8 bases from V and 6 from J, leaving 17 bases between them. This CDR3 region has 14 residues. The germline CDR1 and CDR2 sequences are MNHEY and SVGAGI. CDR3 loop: CASGSVGAANEQFF. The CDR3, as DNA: TGTGCCAGCGGGTCTGTGGGAGCGGCCAATGAGCAGTTCTTC.

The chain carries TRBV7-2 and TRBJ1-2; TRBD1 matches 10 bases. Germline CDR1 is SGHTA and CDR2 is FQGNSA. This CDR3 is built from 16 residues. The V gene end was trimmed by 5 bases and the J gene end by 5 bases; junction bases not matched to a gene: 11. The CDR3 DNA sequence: TGTGCCAGCAGCCTGACAGGGGGCGCGGAGGGGTATGGCTACACCTTC. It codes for CASSLTGGAEGYGYTF.

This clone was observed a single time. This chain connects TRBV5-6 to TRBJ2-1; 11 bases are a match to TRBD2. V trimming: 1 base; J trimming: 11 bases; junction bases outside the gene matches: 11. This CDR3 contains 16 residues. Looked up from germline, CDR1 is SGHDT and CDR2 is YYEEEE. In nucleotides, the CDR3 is TGTGCCAGCAGCTTGAGTGTTGGTACTAGCGGGAGAAAGCAGTTCTTC. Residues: CASSLSVGTSGRKQFF.

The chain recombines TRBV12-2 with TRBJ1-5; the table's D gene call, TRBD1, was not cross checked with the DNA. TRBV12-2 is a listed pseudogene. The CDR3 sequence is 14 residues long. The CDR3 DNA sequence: TGTGCAAGTCGCTTTTATCCAGGCAATCAGCCCCAGCATTTT. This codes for CASRFYPGNQPQHF.